This TCR beta chain was observed in a study of blood T cell repertoires in COVID-19. In the study overall: Acute-phase and convalescent COVID-19 samples originated in the United States, Italy and Spain. Sources were T cells, B-cell-depleted T cells, or PBMCs; the material itself was cDNA or gDNA.

This clone was recorded only once. The data were produced by immunoSEQ multiplex PCR, yet TCRdb's version contains in-frame clones alone and is incomplete. The sample has 200,000 to 300,000 clones; 70% to 90% are singletons. The CDR3 extends over 16 amino acids. After removal of 6 bases from V and 5 bases from J, the junction contained 6 bases not matched to a gene. CDR1 is ENHRY, CDR2 SYGVKD, per germline. The receptor was isolated from a woman aged 55-70 years with active or convalescent COVID-19. The material sequenced was peripheral blood. The J gene is TRBJ2-5, the V gene TRBV10-3; 16 positions match TRBD2. The CDR3 protein is CAISGTSGRAGETQYF. In DNA, the CDR3 is TGTGCCATCAGCGGGACTAGCGGGAGGGCCGGGGAGACCCAGTACTTC.